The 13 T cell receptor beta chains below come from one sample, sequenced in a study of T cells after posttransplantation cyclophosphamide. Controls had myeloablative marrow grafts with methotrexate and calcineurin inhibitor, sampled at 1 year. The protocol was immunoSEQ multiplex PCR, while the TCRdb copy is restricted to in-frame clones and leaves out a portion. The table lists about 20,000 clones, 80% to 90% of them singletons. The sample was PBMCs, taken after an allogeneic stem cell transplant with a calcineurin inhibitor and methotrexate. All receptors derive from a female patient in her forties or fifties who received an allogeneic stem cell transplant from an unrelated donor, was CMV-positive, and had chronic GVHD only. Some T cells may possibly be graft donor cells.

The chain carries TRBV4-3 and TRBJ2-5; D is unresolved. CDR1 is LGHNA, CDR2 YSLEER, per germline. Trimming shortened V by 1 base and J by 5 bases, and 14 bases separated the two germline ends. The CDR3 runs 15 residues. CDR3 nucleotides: TGCGCCAGCAGCCAAGTAGCTACCCCGGCCGAGACCCAGTACTTC. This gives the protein CASSQVATPAETQYF.

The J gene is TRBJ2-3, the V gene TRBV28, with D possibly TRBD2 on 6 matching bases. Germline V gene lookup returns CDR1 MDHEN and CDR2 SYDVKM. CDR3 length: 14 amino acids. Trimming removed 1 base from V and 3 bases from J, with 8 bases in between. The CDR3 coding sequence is TGTGCCAGCAGTTTATTAGCGGTTACAGATACGCAGTATTTT. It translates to CASSLLAVTDTQYF. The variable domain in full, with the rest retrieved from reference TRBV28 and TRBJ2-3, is DVKVTQSSRYLVKRTGEKVFLECVQDMDHENMFWYRQDPGLGLRLIYFSYDVKMKEKGDIPEGYSVSREKKERFSLILESASTNQTSMYLCASSLLAVTDTQYFGPGTRLTVL.

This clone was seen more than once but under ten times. CDR3 sequence: CASSPEAGWTGELFF. Here the CDR3 DNA reads TGTGCCAGCTCACCAGAAGCAGGTTGGACCGGGGAGCTGTTTTTT. The chain is built from TRBV18 and TRBJ2-2, with D unclear. Trimming removed 2 bases from V and 5 bases from J, with 12 bases in between. Germline V CDR1 and CDR2: KGHSH, LQKENI. The CDR3 extends over 15 amino acids.

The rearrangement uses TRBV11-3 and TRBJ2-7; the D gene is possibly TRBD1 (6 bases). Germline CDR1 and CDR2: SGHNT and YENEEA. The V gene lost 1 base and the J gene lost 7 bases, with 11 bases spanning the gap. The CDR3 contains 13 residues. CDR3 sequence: CASSLGDTKEQYF. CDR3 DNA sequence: TGTGCCAGCAGCTTAGGGGACACCAAGGAGCAGTACTTC.

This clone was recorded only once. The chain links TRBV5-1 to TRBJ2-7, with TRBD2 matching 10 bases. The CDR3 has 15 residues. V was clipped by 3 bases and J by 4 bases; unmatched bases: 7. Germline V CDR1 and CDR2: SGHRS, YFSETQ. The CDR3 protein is CASSSPLAGVYEQYF. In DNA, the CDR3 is TGCGCCAGCAGCTCGCCCCTAGCGGGAGTTTACGAGCAGTACTTC.

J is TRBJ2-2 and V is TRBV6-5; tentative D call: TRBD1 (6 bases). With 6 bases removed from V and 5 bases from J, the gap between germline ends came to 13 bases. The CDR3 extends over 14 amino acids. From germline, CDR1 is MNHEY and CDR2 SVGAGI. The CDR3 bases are TGTGCCAGCAGCCCTACAGGGTTGACCGGGGAGCTGTTTTTT. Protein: CASSPTGLTGELFF.

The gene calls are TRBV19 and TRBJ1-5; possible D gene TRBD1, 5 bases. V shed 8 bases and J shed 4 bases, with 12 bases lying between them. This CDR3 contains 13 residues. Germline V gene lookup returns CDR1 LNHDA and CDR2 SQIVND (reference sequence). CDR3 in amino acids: CASSFRGNQPQHF. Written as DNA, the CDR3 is TGTGCCAGTTCTTTTAGGGGAAATCAGCCCCAGCATTTT.

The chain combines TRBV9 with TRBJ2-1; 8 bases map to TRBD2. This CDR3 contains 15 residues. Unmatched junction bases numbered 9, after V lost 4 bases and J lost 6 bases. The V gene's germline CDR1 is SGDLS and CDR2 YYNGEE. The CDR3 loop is CASSPAGTSGNEQFF. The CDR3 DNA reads TGTGCCAGCAGCCCAGCCGGGACTAGTGGCAATGAGCAGTTCTTC.

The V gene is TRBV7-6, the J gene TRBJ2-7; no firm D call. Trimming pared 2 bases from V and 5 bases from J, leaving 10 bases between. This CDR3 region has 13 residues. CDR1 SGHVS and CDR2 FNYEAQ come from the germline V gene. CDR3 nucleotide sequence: TGTGCCAGCAGCTTATATCCCCGGGACGAGCAGTACTTC. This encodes CASSLYPRDEQYF.

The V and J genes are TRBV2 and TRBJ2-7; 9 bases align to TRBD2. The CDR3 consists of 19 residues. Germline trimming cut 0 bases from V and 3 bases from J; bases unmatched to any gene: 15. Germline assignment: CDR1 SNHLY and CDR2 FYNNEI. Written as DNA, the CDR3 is TGTGCCAGCAGTGAAGCGGTACTCCCGGGACTAGCAAGGATCTACGAGCAGTACTTC. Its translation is CASSEAVLPGLARIYEQYF.

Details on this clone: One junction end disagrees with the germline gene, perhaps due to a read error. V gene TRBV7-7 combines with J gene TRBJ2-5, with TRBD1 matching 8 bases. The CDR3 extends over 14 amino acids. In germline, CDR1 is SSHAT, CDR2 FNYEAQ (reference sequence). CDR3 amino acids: CASSPDRDRETQYF. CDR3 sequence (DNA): TGTGCTAGCAGCCCGGACAGGGATCGAGAGACCCAGTACTTC.

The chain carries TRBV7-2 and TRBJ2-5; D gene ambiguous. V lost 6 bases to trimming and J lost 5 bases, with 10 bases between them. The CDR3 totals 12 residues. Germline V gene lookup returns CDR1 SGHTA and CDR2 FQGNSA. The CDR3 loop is CASSYSSETQYF. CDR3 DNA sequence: TGTGCCAGCAGTTATTCGTCGGAGACCCAGTACTTC.

This CDR3 reads CASSYAGNTDTQYF. CDR3 nucleotides: TGTGCCAGCAGTTATGCGGGAAACACAGATACGCAGTATTTT. The genes are TRBV6-6 and TRBJ2-3; maybe TRBD2 (6 bases). Germline V gene data show CDR1 as MNHNY and CDR2 as SVGAGI (reference sequence). This CDR3 has 14 amino acids. V was cut by 3 bases and J by 2 bases, with 9 bases left in between.